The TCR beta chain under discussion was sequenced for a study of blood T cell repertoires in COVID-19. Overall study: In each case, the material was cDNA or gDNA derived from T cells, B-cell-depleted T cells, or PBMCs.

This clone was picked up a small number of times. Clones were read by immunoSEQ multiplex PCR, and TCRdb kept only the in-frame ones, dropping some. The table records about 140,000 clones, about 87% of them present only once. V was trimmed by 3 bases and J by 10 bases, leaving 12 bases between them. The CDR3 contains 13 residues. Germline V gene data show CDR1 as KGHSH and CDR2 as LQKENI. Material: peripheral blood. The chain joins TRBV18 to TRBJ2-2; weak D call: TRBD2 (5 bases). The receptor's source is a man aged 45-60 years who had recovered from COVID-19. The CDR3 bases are TGTGCCAGCTCACCCGGACTGAGTGCGGAGCTGTTTTTT. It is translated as CASSPGLSAELFF. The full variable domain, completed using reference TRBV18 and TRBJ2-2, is NAGVMQNPRHLVRRRGQEARLRCSPMKGHSHVYWYRQLPEEGLKFMVYLQKENIIDESGMPKERFSAEFPKEGPSILRIQQVVRGDSAAYFCASSPGLSAELFFGEGSRLTVL.